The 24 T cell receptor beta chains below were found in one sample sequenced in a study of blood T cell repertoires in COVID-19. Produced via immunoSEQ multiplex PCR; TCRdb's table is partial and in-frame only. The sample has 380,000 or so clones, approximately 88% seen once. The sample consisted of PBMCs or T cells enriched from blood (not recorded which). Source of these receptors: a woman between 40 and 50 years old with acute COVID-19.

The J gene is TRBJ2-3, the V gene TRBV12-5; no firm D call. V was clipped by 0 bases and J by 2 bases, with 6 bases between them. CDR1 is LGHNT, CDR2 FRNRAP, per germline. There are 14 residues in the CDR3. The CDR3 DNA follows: TGTGCTAGTGGTTTGGTTAGTTCCACAGATACGCAGTATTTT. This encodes CASGLVSSTDTQYF.

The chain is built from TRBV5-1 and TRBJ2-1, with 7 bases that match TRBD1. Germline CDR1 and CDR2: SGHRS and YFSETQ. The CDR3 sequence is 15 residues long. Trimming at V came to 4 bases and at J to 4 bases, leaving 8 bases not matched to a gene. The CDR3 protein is CASSQGQAGYNEQFF. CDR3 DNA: TGCGCCAGCAGCCAAGGACAGGCTGGATACAATGAGCAGTTCTTC.

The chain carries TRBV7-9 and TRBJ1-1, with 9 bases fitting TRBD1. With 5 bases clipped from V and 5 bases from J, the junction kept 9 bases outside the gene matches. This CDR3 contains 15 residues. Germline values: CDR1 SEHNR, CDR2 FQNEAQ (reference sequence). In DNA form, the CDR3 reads TGTGCCAGCAGCCACGGGGGACAGGGAGTGACTGAAGCTTTCTTT. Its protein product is CASSHGGQGVTEAFF.

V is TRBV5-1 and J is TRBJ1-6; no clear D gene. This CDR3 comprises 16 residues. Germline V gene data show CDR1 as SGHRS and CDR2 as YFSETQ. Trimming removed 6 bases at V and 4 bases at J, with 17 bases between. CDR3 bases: TGCGCCAGCACCTACTGGGCAGGCGGGTATAATTCACCCCTCCACTTT. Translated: CASTYWAGGYNSPLHF.

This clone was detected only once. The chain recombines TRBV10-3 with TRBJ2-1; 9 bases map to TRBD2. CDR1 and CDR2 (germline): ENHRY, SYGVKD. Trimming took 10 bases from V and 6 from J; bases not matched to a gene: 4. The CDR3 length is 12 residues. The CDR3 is CASQAGGNEQFF. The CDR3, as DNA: TGTGCCAGCCAAGCGGGGGGCAATGAGCAGTTCTTC.

This chain's CDR3 is CASSYSPVYGELFF. The CDR3, as DNA: TGTGCCAGCAGTTACTCGCCGGTGTACGGGGAGCTGTTTTTT. V usage is TRBV6-2 or TRBV6-3 and J usage is TRBJ2-2; D is undetermined. Germline CDR1 reads MNHEY; CDR2 reads SVGEGT. The length of the CDR3 is 14 residues. V was pared by 0 bases and J by 7 bases, with 9 bases between.

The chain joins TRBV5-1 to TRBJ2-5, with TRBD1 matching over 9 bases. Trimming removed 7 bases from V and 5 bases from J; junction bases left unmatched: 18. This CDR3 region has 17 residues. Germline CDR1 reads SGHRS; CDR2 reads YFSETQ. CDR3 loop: CASRLNPGTGRTETQYF. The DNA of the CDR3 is TGCGCCAGCCGGCTGAACCCCGGGACAGGGAGAACGGAGACCCAGTACTTC.

The CDR3 sequence is CASSPGGGGGTTQYF. In DNA form, the CDR3 reads TGTGCCAGCAGCCCCGGGGGTGGCGGGGGGACGACGCAGTATTTT. This chain links TRBV9 with TRBJ2-3, with TRBD2 identical over 8 bases. This CDR3 region has 15 residues. Germline CDR1 and CDR2: SGDLS and YYNGEE. After removal of 4 bases from V and 9 bases from J, the junction contained 13 bases not matched to a gene.

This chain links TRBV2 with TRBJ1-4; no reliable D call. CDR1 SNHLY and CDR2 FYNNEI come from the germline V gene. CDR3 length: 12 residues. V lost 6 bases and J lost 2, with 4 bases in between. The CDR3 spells CASSGTNEKLFF. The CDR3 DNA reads TGTGCCAGCAGCGGGACTAATGAAAAACTGTTTTTT.

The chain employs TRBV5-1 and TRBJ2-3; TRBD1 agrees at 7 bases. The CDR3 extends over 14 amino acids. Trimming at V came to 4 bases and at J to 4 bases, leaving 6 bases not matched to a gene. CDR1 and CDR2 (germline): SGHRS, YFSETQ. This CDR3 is CASSLDRAPDTQYF. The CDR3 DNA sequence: TGCGCCAGCAGCCTAGACAGGGCCCCAGATACGCAGTATTTT.

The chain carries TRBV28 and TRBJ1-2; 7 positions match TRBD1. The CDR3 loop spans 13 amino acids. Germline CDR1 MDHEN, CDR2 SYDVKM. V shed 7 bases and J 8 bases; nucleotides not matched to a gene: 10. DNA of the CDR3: TGTGCCAGCACCCACAGGGGCTTAGCGGGCTACACCTTC. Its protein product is CASTHRGLAGYTF.

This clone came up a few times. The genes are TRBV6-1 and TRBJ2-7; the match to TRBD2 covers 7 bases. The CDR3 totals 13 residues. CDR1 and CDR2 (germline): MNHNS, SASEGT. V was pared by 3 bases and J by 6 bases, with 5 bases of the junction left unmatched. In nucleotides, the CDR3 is TGTGCCAGCAGTGAGCGGGGGTATGTCGAGCAGTACTTC. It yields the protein CASSERGYVEQYF.

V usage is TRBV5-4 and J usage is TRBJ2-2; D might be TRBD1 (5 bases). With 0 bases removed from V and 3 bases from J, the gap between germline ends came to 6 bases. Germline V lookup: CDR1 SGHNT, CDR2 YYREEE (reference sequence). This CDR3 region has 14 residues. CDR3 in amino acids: CASSLEGYTGELFF. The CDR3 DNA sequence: TGTGCCAGCAGCTTGGAGGGGTACACCGGGGAGCTGTTTTTT.

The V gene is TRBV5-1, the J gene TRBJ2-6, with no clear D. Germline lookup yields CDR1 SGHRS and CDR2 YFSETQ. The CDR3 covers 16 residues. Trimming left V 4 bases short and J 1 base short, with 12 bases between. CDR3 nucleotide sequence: TGCGCCAGCAGCCGACCGGAGAGATCTGGGGCCAACGTCCTGACTTTC. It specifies CASSRPERSGANVLTF.

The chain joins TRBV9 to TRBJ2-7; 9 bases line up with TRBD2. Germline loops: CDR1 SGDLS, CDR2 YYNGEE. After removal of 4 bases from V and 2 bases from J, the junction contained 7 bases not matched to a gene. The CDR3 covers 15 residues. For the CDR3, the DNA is TGTGCCAGCAGCTCCGGACTAGCGTCTACCTACGAGCAGTACTTC. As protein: CASSSGLASTYEQYF.

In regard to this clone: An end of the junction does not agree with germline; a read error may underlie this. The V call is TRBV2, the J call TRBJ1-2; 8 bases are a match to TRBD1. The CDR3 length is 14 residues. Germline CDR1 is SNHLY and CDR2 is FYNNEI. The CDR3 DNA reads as TGTGCCAGCAGTGAAGTTGGAGACAGGGGCCTTTCCGCCTTC. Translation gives CASSEVGDRGLSAF.

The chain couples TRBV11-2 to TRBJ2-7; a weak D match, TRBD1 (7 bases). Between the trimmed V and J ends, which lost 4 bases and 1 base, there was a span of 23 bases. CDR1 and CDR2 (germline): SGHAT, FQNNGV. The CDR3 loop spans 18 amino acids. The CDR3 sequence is CASSWYLSRDRSSYEQYF. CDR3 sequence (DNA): TGTGCCAGCAGCTGGTACCTTTCGCGGGACAGATCTTCCTACGAGCAGTACTTC. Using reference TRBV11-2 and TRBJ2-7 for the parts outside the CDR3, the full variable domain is EAGVAQSPRYKIIEKRQSVAFWCNPISGHATLYWYQQILGQGPKLLIQFQNNGVVDDSQLPKDRFSAERLKGVDSTLKIQPAKLEDSAVYLCASSWYLSRDRSSYEQYFGPGTRLTVT.

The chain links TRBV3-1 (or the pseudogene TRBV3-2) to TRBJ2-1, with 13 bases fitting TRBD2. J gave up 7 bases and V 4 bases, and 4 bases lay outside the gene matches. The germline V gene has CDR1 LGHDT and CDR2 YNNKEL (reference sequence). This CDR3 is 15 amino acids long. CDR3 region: CASSPSGLAGNEQFF. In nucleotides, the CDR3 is TGTGCCAGCAGCCCGTCGGGACTAGCGGGGAATGAGCAGTTCTTC.

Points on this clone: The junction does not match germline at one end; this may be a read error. CDR3 residues: CAGSIVAGWPETQYF. In nucleotides, the CDR3 is TGTGCCGGTAGTATTGTGGCAGGCTGGCCCGAGACCCAGTACTTC. The chain recombines TRBV19 with TRBJ2-5; D is undetermined. CDR1 is LNHDA, CDR2 SQIVND, per germline (reference sequence). The CDR3 extends over 15 amino acids.

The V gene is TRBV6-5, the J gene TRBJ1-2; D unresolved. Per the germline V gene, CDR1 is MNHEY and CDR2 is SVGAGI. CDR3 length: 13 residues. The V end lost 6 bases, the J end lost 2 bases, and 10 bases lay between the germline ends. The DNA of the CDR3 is TGTGCCAGCAGCTTGACACCGAACTATGGCTACACCTTC. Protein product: CASSLTPNYGYTF.

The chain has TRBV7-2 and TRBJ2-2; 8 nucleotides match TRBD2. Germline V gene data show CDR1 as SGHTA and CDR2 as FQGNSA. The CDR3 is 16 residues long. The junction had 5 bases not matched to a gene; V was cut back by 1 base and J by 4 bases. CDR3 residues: CASSLVVAGLTGELFF. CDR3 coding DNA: TGTGCCAGCAGCTTAGTGGTAGCGGGGCTCACCGGGGAGCTGTTTTTT.

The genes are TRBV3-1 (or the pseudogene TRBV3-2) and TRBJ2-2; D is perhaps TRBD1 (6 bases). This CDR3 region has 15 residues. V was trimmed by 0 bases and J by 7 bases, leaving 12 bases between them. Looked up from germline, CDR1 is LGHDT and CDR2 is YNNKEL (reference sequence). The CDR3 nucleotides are TGTGCCAGCAGCCAAGATTCAGGGGCCAACGGGGAGCTGTTTTTT. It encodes CASSQDSGANGELFF.

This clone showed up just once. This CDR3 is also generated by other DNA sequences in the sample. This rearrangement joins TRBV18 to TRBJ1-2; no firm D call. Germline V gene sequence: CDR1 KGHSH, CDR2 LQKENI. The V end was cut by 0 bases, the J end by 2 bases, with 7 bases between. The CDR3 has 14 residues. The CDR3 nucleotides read TGTGCCAGCTCACCACCATCCGCGAACTATGGCTACACCTTC. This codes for CASSPPSANYGYTF.

This CDR3 reads CATSAPDRALPNYGYTF. The DNA of the CDR3 is TGTGCCACCAGTGCCCCTGACAGGGCCCTCCCTAACTATGGCTACACCTTC. V and J are TRBV24-1 and TRBJ1-2; 7 nucleotides agree with TRBD1. The CDR3 is 17 residues long. Germline V gives CDR1 KGHDR, CDR2 SFDVKD. V lost 5 bases and J lost 0; bases outside the gene matches: 11.